This TCR beta chain emerged from a study of beta chain features in type 1 diabetes. Whole-study results and caveats: Shorter TCRB CDR3s, moderately but significantly so, were found in Type 1 diabetes patients in all four CD4+ subsets.

cDNA synthesis used the whole RNA isolate, giving expressed TCRB sequences. TCRdb keeps only in-frame clones here, not all; method: immunoSEQ multiplex PCR. The data contain some 350,000 clones, approximately 12% of them singletons. Cells sorted by CD45RO/CCR7/CD25/CD127/CD95/CD27 comprised CD4+ naive, central memory, regulatory and stem cell-like memory cells. A note on this clone: Antigen: not known.

The ends were cut back, 0 bases at V and 5 bases at J, with 13 bases in the middle. Germline CDR1 is SGHTA and CDR2 is FQGNSA. This CDR3 has 15 amino acids. The chain employs TRBV7-2 and TRBJ2-5; D may be TRBD2 (6 bases). The sample consisted of naive CD4+ T cells from blood. This TCR was sampled from a woman aged 18-29 years with type 1 diabetes. This CDR3 is CASSLAIGGQETQYF. DNA of the CDR3: TGTGCCAGCAGCTTAGCGATCGGAGGGCAGGAGACCCAGTACTTC.